This T cell receptor (beta chain) was captured by sequencing in a study of T cells after yellow fever vaccination. Study outcomes and limitations: Abundant clonotypes (contaminants from the bulk population) could be present in FACS-sorted repertoires. The booster response re-showed most primary clones: about 96% CD4, more than 80% CD8. When the response was secondary, it was weaker but reached its peak faster, day 5 versus 15.

Losses at the gene ends were 6 bases for V and 6 bases for J; bases not matched to a gene: 11. This CDR3 contains 15 residues. Germline loops: CDR1 LNHNV, CDR2 YYDKDF (reference sequence). This clonotype was seen only a few times. Its matching antigen is unknown. UMIs were added to TCR cDNA along with a universal primer site when it was made by 5'RACE template switching. MiXCR, applied by TCRdb to the 5' RACE reads, yields one record per CDR3 protein. The sample lists 400,000 or so distinct CDR3 sequences, around 19% seen once, with 15% to 20% in the top ten. The chain joins TRBV15 to TRBJ2-1; 7 bases map to TRBD2. Sequencing was performed on PBMCs, taken before the yellow fever booster vaccination. This clonotype was sampled from a man younger than 35 who received the YFV17D yellow fever vaccine. The CDR3 loop reads CATRIPGLPSNEQFF. DNA of the CDR3: TGTGCCACCAGGATCCCGGGACTACCTTCCAATGAGCAGTTCTTC.